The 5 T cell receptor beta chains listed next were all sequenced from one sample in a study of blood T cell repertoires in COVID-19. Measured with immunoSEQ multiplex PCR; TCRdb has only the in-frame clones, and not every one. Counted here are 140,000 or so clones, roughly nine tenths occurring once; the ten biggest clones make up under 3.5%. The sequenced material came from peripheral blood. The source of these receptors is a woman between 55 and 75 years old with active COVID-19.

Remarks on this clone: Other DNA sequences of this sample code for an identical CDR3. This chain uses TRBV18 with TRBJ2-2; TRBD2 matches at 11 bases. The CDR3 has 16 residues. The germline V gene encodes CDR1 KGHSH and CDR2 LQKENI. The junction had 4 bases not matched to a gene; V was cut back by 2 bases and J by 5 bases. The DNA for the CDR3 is TGTGCCAGCTCACCAGAACTAGCGGGAGCAACCGGGGAGCTGTTTTTT. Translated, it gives CASSPELAGATGELFF.

CDR3: CASSLRDRAQETQYF. In nucleotides, the CDR3 is TGCGCCAGCAGCCTCCGGGACAGGGCCCAAGAGACCCAGTACTTC. The chain has TRBV5-1 and TRBJ2-5; TRBD1 agrees at 9 bases. The germline V gene has CDR1 SGHRS and CDR2 YFSETQ. The CDR3 sequence is 15 residues long. With 4 bases clipped from V and 1 base from J, the junction kept 5 bases outside the gene matches. Full variable domain (remainder filled in from reference TRBV5-1 and TRBJ2-5): KAGVTQTPRYLIKTRGQQVTLSCSPISGHRSVSWYQQTPGQGLQFLFEYFSETQRNKGNFPGRFSGRQFSNSRSEMNVSTLELGDSALYLCASSLRDRAQETQYFGPGTRLLVL.

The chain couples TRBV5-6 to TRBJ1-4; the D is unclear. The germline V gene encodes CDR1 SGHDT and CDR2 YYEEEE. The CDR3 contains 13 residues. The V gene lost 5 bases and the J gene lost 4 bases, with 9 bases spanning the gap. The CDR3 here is CASSSRFNEKLFF. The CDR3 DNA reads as TGTGCCAGCAGTAGCCGGTTTAATGAAAAACTGTTTTTT.

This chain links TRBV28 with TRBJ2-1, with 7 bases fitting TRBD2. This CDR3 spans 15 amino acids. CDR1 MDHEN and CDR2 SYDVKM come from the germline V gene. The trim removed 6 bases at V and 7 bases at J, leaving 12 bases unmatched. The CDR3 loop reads CASRGLAVLLNEQFF. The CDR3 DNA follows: TGTGCCAGCAGGGGGCTAGCGGTGTTATTGAATGAGCAGTTCTTC.

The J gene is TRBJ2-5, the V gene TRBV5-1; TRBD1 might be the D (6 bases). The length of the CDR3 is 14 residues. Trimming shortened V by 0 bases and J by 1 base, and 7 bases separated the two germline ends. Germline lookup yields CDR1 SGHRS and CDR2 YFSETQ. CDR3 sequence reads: CASSLVRGQETQYF. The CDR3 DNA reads TGCGCCAGCAGCTTGGTCAGGGGCCAAGAGACCCAGTACTTC.